A selection of T cell receptor beta chains follows, all from one sample in a study of blood T cell repertoires in COVID-19. Assay: immunoSEQ multiplex PCR; the TCRdb copy retains only in-frame clones and omits some. The sample holds about 200,000 clones; 80% to 90% are singletons and the top ten take 5% to 6.5%. Material: peripheral blood. Source of these receptors: a woman in her seventies with active or convalescent COVID-19. CDR3s include the opening cysteine and the closing phenylalanine or tryptophan. The D gene is left open where the match is weak. A clone size is listed for some rows: how often the clone was seen (once, few, many), or a class if it is expanded.

abundance: .; d_gene: .; v_gene: TRBV11-3; j_gene: TRBJ2-2; CDR3nt: TGTGCCAGCAGCTTGGACAGCGCGAACACCGGGGAGCTGTTTTTT; CDR3aa: CASSLDSANTGELFF
abundance: .; d_gene: .; v_gene: TRBV9; j_gene: TRBJ2-1; CDR3nt: TGTGCCAGCAGCGTCTGGCCCGCGGACAATGAGCAGTTCTTC; CDR3aa: CASSVWPADNEQFF
abundance: once; d_gene: .; v_gene: TRBV12-3/TRBV12-4; j_gene: TRBJ1-1; CDR3nt: TGTGCCAGCAAGGTTCGAGGAACTGAAGCTTTCTTT; CDR3aa: CASKVRGTEAFF
abundance: .; d_gene: .; v_gene: TRBV5-1; j_gene: TRBJ2-3; CDR3nt: TGCGCCAGCAGCTTGGCCCTGGGCCTCACAGATACGCAGTATTTT; CDR3aa: CASSLALGLTDTQYF
abundance: .; d_gene: TRBD2; v_gene: TRBV5-4; j_gene: TRBJ2-1; CDR3nt: TGTGCCAGCAGCTTTTGGGGAGGGATTAATGAGCAGTTCTTC; CDR3aa: CASSFWGGINEQFF
abundance: .; d_gene: TRBD2; v_gene: TRBV15; j_gene: TRBJ2-5; CDR3nt: TGTGCCACCAGCAGAGATATAGGGGAGGGAGAGACCCAGTACTTC; CDR3aa: CATSRDIGEGETQYF
abundance: .; d_gene: TRBD1; v_gene: TRBV2; j_gene: TRBJ1-4; CDR3nt: TGTGCCAGCAGTGAAGTCAGGGGGCATAATGAAAAACTGTTTTTT; CDR3aa: CASSEVRGHNEKLFF
abundance: few; d_gene: .; v_gene: TRBV19; j_gene: TRBJ2-7; CDR3nt: TGTGCCAGTAGTATGCGGGGCCGTACCTACGAGCAGTACTTC; CDR3aa: CASSMRGRTYEQYF
abundance: .; d_gene: TRBD1; v_gene: TRBV5-1; j_gene: TRBJ1-4; CDR3nt: TGCGCCAGCAGCTTCCCCCCTCGACAGGGGTCACTGTTTTTT; CDR3aa: CASSFPPRQGSLFF
abundance: once; d_gene: TRBD1; v_gene: TRBV18; j_gene: TRBJ1-3; CDR3nt: TGTGCCAGCTCACCACAGATGGCAGGGGGTGCCCCCGGAGCCACCATATATTTT; CDR3aa: CASSPQMAGGAPGATIYF
abundance: .; d_gene: .; v_gene: TRBV25-1; j_gene: TRBJ2-3; CDR3nt: TGTGCCAGCAGTGAGGGCCCCACAGATACGCAGTATTTT; CDR3aa: CASSEGPTDTQYF
abundance: .; d_gene: TRBD1; v_gene: TRBV30; j_gene: TRBJ1-4; CDR3nt: TGTGCGAGGACAGGGGGCGGAAAACTGTTTTTT; CDR3aa: CARTGGGKLFF
abundance: .; d_gene: .; v_gene: TRBV5-1; j_gene: TRBJ2-3; CDR3nt: TGCGCCAGCAGCTCAACCCCTAGACGAGATACGCAGTATTTT; CDR3aa: CASSSTPRRDTQYF
abundance: .; d_gene: .; v_gene: TRBV29-1; j_gene: TRBJ1-3; CDR3nt: TGCAGCGTTGCCGGGACAAACCAGGAGGACTCCATATATTTT; CDR3aa: CSVAGTNQEDSIYF
abundance: .; d_gene: TRBD2; v_gene: TRBV19; j_gene: TRBJ2-7; CDR3nt: TGTGCCAGTAGTGCCAGCGGGAGATACCACGAGCAGTACTTC; CDR3aa: CASSASGRYHEQYF
abundance: .; d_gene: TRBD1; v_gene: TRBV19; j_gene: TRBJ1-2; CDR3nt: TGTGCCCCCTACAGGGGTGGTTGCACCTTC; CDR3aa: CAPYRGGCTF
abundance: .; d_gene: TRBD2; v_gene: TRBV7-9; j_gene: TRBJ2-1; CDR3nt: TGTGCCAGCAGCTTAACTTCTAGCGGTTGGTACAATGAGCAGTTCTTC; CDR3aa: CASSLTSSGWYNEQFF
abundance: .; d_gene: .; v_gene: TRBV28; j_gene: TRBJ2-1; CDR3nt: TGTGCCAGCAGCAACAGGGGGCCCTATAGCGGGATGCTCTACAATGAGCAGTTCTTC; CDR3aa: CASSNRGPYSGMLYNEQFF
abundance: .; d_gene: TRBD1; v_gene: TRBV7-2; j_gene: TRBJ2-7; CDR3nt: TGTGCCAGCAGCCCAAGGACAGGGAGTATGCAGTACTTC; CDR3aa: CASSPRTGSMQYF
abundance: few; d_gene: .; v_gene: TRBV29-1; j_gene: TRBJ2-2; CDR3nt: TGCAGCGGGAGGGACTCAAACACCGGGGAGCTGTTTTTT; CDR3aa: CSGRDSNTGELFF
abundance: .; d_gene: TRBD2; v_gene: TRBV3-1/TRBV3-2; j_gene: TRBJ2-5; CDR3nt: TGTGCCAGCAGCCACCCCGGGCCAGCGGGGGGGGAAGAGACCCAGTACTTC; CDR3aa: CASSHPGPAGGEETQYF
abundance: many; d_gene: TRBD2; v_gene: TRBV2; j_gene: TRBJ2-6; CDR3nt: TGTGCCAGCACCCTCCTAGCGGGAGCTGGGGCCAACGTCCTGACTTTC; CDR3aa: CASTLLAGAGANVLTF
abundance: .; d_gene: .; v_gene: TRBV14; j_gene: TRBJ2-1; CDR3nt: TGTGCCAGCAGCCACGGGTGGCTAGCCGGCGACAATGAGCAGTTCTTC; CDR3aa: CASSHGWLAGDNEQFF
abundance: once; d_gene: .; v_gene: TRBV4-1; j_gene: TRBJ1-1; CDR3nt: TGCGCCAGCAGCCAAGACCCAAGCACACAGGGTGTCCTGAAGGGAGCTTTCTTT; CDR3aa: CASSQDPSTQGVLKGAFF
abundance: .; d_gene: .; v_gene: TRBV7-3; j_gene: TRBJ2-1; CDR3nt: TGTGCCAGCAGCTTAACTATATGGGAGACTGAGCAGTTCTTC; CDR3aa: CASSLTIWETEQFF
abundance: .; d_gene: .; v_gene: TRBV19; j_gene: TRBJ1-2; CDR3nt: TGTGCCAGTTCCCGTCTGGGCGATGGCTACACCTTC; CDR3aa: CASSRLGDGYTF
abundance: once; d_gene: TRBD1; v_gene: TRBV5-4; j_gene: TRBJ1-2; CDR3nt: TGTGCCAGCAGCTCCTACAGGGGGTCTAACTATGGCTACACCTTC; CDR3aa: CASSSYRGSNYGYTF
abundance: .; d_gene: TRBD1; v_gene: TRBV29-1; j_gene: TRBJ2-3; CDR3nt: TGCAGCGCTAGGTGGACAGGGGGAAATACGCAGTATTTT; CDR3aa: CSARWTGGNTQYF
abundance: .; d_gene: TRBD2; v_gene: TRBV5-6; j_gene: TRBJ2-3; CDR3nt: TGTGCCAGCAGCAAACCGGGACTAGCGGGAATCGGCACAGATACGCAGTATTTT; CDR3aa: CASSKPGLAGIGTDTQYF
abundance: .; d_gene: .; v_gene: TRBV11-2; j_gene: TRBJ2-5; CDR3nt: TGTGCCAGCAGCAGTCGCGGGACTCTGTACCAAGAGACCCAGTACTTC; CDR3aa: CASSSRGTLYQETQYF
abundance: .; d_gene: .; v_gene: TRBV6-5; j_gene: TRBJ2-3; CDR3nt: TGTGCCAGCAGTTACCGCGCCCCCTTCACAGATACGCAGTATTTT; CDR3aa: CASSYRAPFTDTQYF
abundance: .; d_gene: TRBD1; v_gene: TRBV24-1; j_gene: TRBJ2-5; CDR3nt: TGTGCCACCAGTGATTCTCGGGACAGGTCGCGAGAGACCCAGTACTTC; CDR3aa: CATSDSRDRSRETQYF
abundance: .; d_gene: .; v_gene: TRBV30; j_gene: TRBJ1-1; CDR3nt: TGTGCCTGGAACGCCGCCCAGGCCACTGAAGCTTTCTTT; CDR3aa: CAWNAAQATEAFF
abundance: .; d_gene: TRBD1; v_gene: TRBV18; j_gene: TRBJ1-3; CDR3nt: TGTGCCAGCTCCCCACAGGGACAGCGAAACACCATATATTTT; CDR3aa: CASSPQGQRNTIYF
abundance: .; d_gene: .; v_gene: TRBV7-3; j_gene: TRBJ2-1; CDR3nt: TGTGCCAGCAGCTTACAAGCTAGACGGGATGAGCAGTTCTTC; CDR3aa: CASSLQARRDEQFF
abundance: many; d_gene: TRBD1; v_gene: TRBV6-2/TRBV6-3; j_gene: TRBJ1-2; CDR3nt: TGTGCCAGCAGCCAGGGGGCCAGGGGTACGAACTATGGCTACACCTTC; CDR3aa: CASSQGARGTNYGYTF
abundance: .; d_gene: TRBD1; v_gene: TRBV28; j_gene: TRBJ2-2; CDR3nt: TGTGCCAGCAGGAAACTTTTCCAGGGGGCGAGGACCGGGGAGCTGTTTTTT; CDR3aa: CASRKLFQGARTGELFF
abundance: .; d_gene: .; v_gene: TRBV18; j_gene: TRBJ1-1; CDR3nt: TGTGCCAGCTCACCCGACAGGAAGGCTGAAGCTTTCTTT; CDR3aa: CASSPDRKAEAFF
abundance: .; d_gene: .; v_gene: TRBV28; j_gene: TRBJ2-3; CDR3nt: TGTGCCAACCTACAGGGTCCGGTCACAGATACGCAGTATTTT; CDR3aa: CANLQGPVTDTQYF
abundance: .; d_gene: TRBD2; v_gene: TRBV11-1; j_gene: TRBJ2-3; CDR3nt: TGTGCCAGCAGCTCAGGACTAGCGGGAGGGCAAGATACGCAGTATTTT; CDR3aa: CASSSGLAGGQDTQYF
abundance: once; d_gene: .; v_gene: TRBV30; j_gene: TRBJ2-1; CDR3nt: TGTGCCTGGAGTGTAGGGACTTCTAACAATGAGCAGTTCTTC; CDR3aa: CAWSVGTSNNEQFF
abundance: .; d_gene: TRBD1; v_gene: TRBV7-2; j_gene: TRBJ1-3; CDR3nt: TGTGCCAGCAGCTTAGAGTCGGCGGACAGGGCCGACTCTGGAAACACCATATATTTT; CDR3aa: CASSLESADRADSGNTIYF
abundance: .; d_gene: TRBD1; v_gene: TRBV27; j_gene: TRBJ2-1; CDR3nt: TGTGCCAGCAGTTCCCTCAAACAGGGGTCCAATGAGCAGTTCTTC; CDR3aa: CASSSLKQGSNEQFF
abundance: .; d_gene: .; v_gene: TRBV6-5; j_gene: TRBJ1-2; CDR3nt: TGTGCCAGCAGCAGAGGGCAGGATAACTATGGCTACACCTTC; CDR3aa: CASSRGQDNYGYTF
abundance: .; d_gene: .; v_gene: TRBV18; j_gene: TRBJ2-7; CDR3nt: TGTGCCAGCTCACCCGCGGTGAGCTCCTACGAGCAGTACTTC; CDR3aa: CASSPAVSSYEQYF
abundance: .; d_gene: .; v_gene: TRBV20-1; j_gene: TRBJ2-7; CDR3nt: TGCAGTGCTAGTTATTCCTACGAGCAGTACTTC; CDR3aa: CSASYSYEQYF
abundance: .; d_gene: TRBD1; v_gene: TRBV9; j_gene: TRBJ2-6; CDR3nt: TGTGCCAGCAGCGCCCCCGGGACAGGGTCGATCTCTGGGGCCAACGTCCTGACTTTC; CDR3aa: CASSAPGTGSISGANVLTF
abundance: few; d_gene: .; v_gene: TRBV19; j_gene: TRBJ2-2; CDR3nt: TGTGCCAGTAGCTTCCTTAACACCGGGGAGCTGTTTTTT; CDR3aa: CASSFLNTGELFF